This TCR beta chain derives from a study of control samples from healthy donors and cancer patients. This clone was observed a single time. The method was immunoSEQ multiplex PCR; TCRdb's version includes in-frame clones alone and lacks a portion of them. The table lists fewer than 130,000 clones, approximately 87% of them singletons. The germline V gene has CDR1 LGHDT and CDR2 YNNKEL (reference sequence). CDR3 size: 16 residues. V was cut by 2 bases and J by 2 bases, with 16 bases left in between. The sequence was collected from a woman aged 55 to 70 with lung cancer. The sample was PBMCs. The chain carries TRBV3-1 (or the pseudogene TRBV3-2) and TRBJ2-7; D might be TRBD1 (6 bases). As DNA, the CDR3 is TGTGCCAGCAGCCAACACCGCTACAGGGTCACCTACGAGCAGTACTTC. Translation gives CASSQHRYRVTYEQYF.